A single sample is the source of the 2 T cell receptor beta chains below, sequenced in a study of cytomegalovirus exposure and HLA in healthy donors. The PCR employed 60 Vbeta primers together with 13 Jbeta primers. Using immunoSEQ multiplex PCR, the repertoire was profiled, and TCRdb retains in-frame clones only, with some absent. The sample lists 120,000 to 150,000 clones; approximately 67% were seen once. The sequenced material came from PBMCs. All receptors come from a woman aged 60 to 75 in good health and CMV-seronegative.

This rearrangement joins TRBV7-2 to TRBJ1-4; 7 bases are a match to TRBD1. Looked up from germline, CDR1 is SGHTA and CDR2 is FQGNSA. This CDR3 region has 16 residues. V dropped 5 bases and J dropped 2; count of bases not matched to a gene: 8. This CDR3 is CASSPDRARTNEKLFF. Written as DNA, the CDR3 is TGTGCCAGCAGCCCTGACAGGGCGCGCACTAATGAAAAACTGTTTTTT.

The chain carries TRBV6-1 and TRBJ2-5; 10 bases map to TRBD2. The DNA matches TRBJ2-7 better at its end, which makes the J call doubtful. The CDR3 totals 14 residues. Germline lookup yields CDR1 MNHNS and CDR2 SASEGT. The CDR3 DNA is TGTGCCAGCAGAATAGCGGGAGGTTCCTACGAGCAGTACTTC. This codes for CASRIAGGSYEQYF.